The 6 T cell receptor beta chains presented below share a single source sample, sequenced in a study of beta chain features in type 1 diabetes. General study results and limits: Moderate yet significant TCRB CDR3 shortening was seen in Type 1 diabetes patients in all four CD4+ subsets.

Their antigens are not known. cDNA synthesis used the whole RNA isolate, giving expressed TCRB sequences. Only in-frame clones appear in the TCRdb table, and some are missing; sequencing was by immunoSEQ multiplex PCR. The sample contains 600,000 or so clones, around 12% of which appear only once. Sample: naive CD4+ T cells from blood. Every receptor here comes from a man younger than 40 with type 1 diabetes.

This chain uses TRBV25-1 with TRBJ2-1, with D unclear. Looked up from germline, CDR1 is MGHDK and CDR2 is SYGVNS. CDR3 length: 13 residues. V lost 7 bases and J 3 bases, leaving 10 bases between the germline ends. The chain's CDR3 is CASTESDYNEQFF. The CDR3 DNA reads as TGTGCCAGCACCGAGTCCGACTACAATGAGCAGTTCTTC.

There are a few counts of this clone. The DNA for the CDR3 is TGTGCCACATCATCGGGGGCGGGCAATCAGCCCCAGCATTTT. Protein: CATSSGAGNQPQHF. The genes are TRBV6-1 and TRBJ1-5; D possibly corresponds to TRBD1 (6 bases). CDR1 is MNHNS, CDR2 SASEGT, per germline. Trimming removed 10 bases from V and 2 bases from J, with 15 bases in between. This CDR3 region has 14 residues.

This rearrangement joins TRBV4-3 to TRBJ2-4; a weak D match, TRBD2 (5 bases). In germline, CDR1 is LGHNA, CDR2 YSLEER. Trimming shortened V by 0 bases and J by 7 bases, and 16 bases separated the two germline ends. The CDR3 is made up of 16 amino acids. Written as DNA, the CDR3 is TGCGCCAGCAGCCAAGAAGGAGGCGGTCTACGGAACATTCAGTACTTC. Translated: CASSQEGGGLRNIQYF.

The genes are TRBV7-9 and TRBJ2-1, with 7 bases identical to TRBD2. This CDR3 is 16 amino acids long. The junction had 5 bases not matched to a gene; V was cut back by 2 bases and J by 1 base. CDR1 and CDR2 (germline): SEHNR, FQNEAQ (reference sequence). The CDR3 DNA reads as TGTGCCAGCAGCTTAACAGCGGGGCTGTCCTACAATGAGCAGTTCTTC. Translating gives CASSLTAGLSYNEQFF.

The gene calls are TRBV10-2 and TRBJ2-5; 10 positions agree with TRBD2. Trimming removed 5 bases from V and 4 bases from J; junction bases left unmatched: 10. This CDR3 has 16 residues. The germline V gene encodes CDR1 WSHSY and CDR2 SAAADI. In DNA form, the CDR3 reads TGCGCCAGCAGTCCTGGGGTAGCGGGGGGCGGAGAGACCCAGTACTTC. The encoded protein is CASSPGVAGGGETQYF.

The chain couples TRBV5-1 to TRBJ2-6, with 8 bases lining up with TRBD2. The ends lost 0 bases at V and 1 base at J; junction bases unmatched: 6. Per germline, CDR1 SGHRS and CDR2 YFSETQ. This CDR3 spans 18 amino acids. DNA for the CDR3: TGCGCCAGCAGCTTGGCGGGACTAGTGGTATCTGGGGCCAACGTCCTGACTTTC. Amino acids: CASSLAGLVVSGANVLTF.